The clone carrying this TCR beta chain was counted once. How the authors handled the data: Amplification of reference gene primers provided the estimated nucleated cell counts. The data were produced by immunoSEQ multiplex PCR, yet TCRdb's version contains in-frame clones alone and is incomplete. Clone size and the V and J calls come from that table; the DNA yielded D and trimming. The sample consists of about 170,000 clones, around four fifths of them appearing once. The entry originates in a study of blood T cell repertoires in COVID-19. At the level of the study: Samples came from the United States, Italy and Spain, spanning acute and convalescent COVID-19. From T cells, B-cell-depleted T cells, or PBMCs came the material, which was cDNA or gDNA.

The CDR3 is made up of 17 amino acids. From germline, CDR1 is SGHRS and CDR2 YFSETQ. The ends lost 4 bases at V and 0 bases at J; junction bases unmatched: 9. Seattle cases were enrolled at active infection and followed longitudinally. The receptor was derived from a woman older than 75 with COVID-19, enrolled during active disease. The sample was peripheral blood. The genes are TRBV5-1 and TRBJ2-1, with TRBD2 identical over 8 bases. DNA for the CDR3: TGCGCCAGCAGCCCCTCTGGGGGGACTAGCTCCTACAATGAGCAGTTCTTC. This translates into CASSPSGGTSSYNEQFF. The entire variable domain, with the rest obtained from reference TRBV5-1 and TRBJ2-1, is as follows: KAGVTQTPRYLIKTRGQQVTLSCSPISGHRSVSWYQQTPGQGLQFLFEYFSETQRNKGNFPGRFSGRQFSNSRSEMNVSTLELGDSALYLCASSPSGGTSSYNEQFFGPGTRLTVL.